The 24 T cell receptor beta chains below come from one sample, sequenced in a study of beta chain features in type 1 diabetes. Expressed TCRB transcripts got sequenced, as all isolated RNA was reverse transcribed. Sequencing used immunoSEQ multiplex PCR; TCRdb keeps in-frame clones, though not all of them. There are some 99,000 clones in the sample; under 40% occur only once, and roughly 0.064% lies in the top ten. Sequencing used stem cell memory CD4+ T cells from blood. These receptors were obtained from a woman aged 18-29 years in good health.

In this sample, this clone turned up a few times. This chain joins TRBV4-3 and TRBJ2-7; 10 positions agree with TRBD2. The CDR3 covers 17 residues. V lost 3 bases and J lost 5; bases outside the gene matches: 13. Germline assignment: CDR1 LGHNA and CDR2 YSLEER. The CDR3 is CASSQTPRAGGVDEQYF. The CDR3 bases are TGCGCCAGCAGCCAGACCCCGCGAGCGGGAGGGGTGGACGAGCAGTACTTC.

The J gene is TRBJ1-2, the V gene TRBV28; TRBD1 might be the D (6 bases). The CDR3 is 13 residues long. Germline V gene sequence: CDR1 MDHEN, CDR2 SYDVKM. Deletions cut 5 bases from V and 3 bases from J, with 10 bases between. CDR3 in amino acids: CASSLRQDYGYTF. DNA for the CDR3: TGTGCCAGCAGTCTTCGACAGGACTATGGCTACACCTTC.

The chain uses TRBV7-2 and TRBJ2-7, with TRBD2 matching 9 bases. Unmatched junction bases numbered 14, after V lost 5 bases and J lost 3 bases. This CDR3 region has 17 residues. Germline V lookup: CDR1 SGHTA, CDR2 FQGNSA. The CDR3 region is CASSPKRIAGVVYEQYF. CDR3 sequence (DNA): TGTGCCAGCAGCCCAAAACGCATAGCGGGAGTAGTCTACGAGCAGTACTTC.

The chain uses TRBV29-1 and TRBJ2-5; D gene ambiguous. This CDR3 is built from 12 residues. The germline V gene has CDR1 SQVTM and CDR2 ANQGSEA. Trimming left V 7 bases short and J 5 bases short, with 14 bases between. The CDR3 coding sequence is TGCAGCGCCCGACTTTTTTGGGAGACCCAGTACTTC. Its translation: CSARLFWETQYF. Drawing the rest from reference TRBV29-1 and TRBJ2-5, the complete variable domain is SAVISQKPSRDICQRGTSLTIQCQVDSQVTMMFWYRQQPGQSLTLIATANQGSEATYESGFVIDKFPISRPNLTFSTLTVSNMSPEDSSIYLCSARLFWETQYFGPGTRLLVL.

The rearrangement links TRBV11-2 to TRBJ2-7, with a possible D match to TRBD2 (6 bases). With 1 base removed from V and 3 bases from J, the gap between germline ends came to 10 bases. The germline CDR1 and CDR2 sequences are SGHAT and FQNNGV. CDR3 length: 14 residues. The CDR3 DNA follows: TGTGCCAGCAGCTTAGCTGGGGGACTCTACGAGCAGTACTTC. Encoded protein: CASSLAGGLYEQYF.

This clone has more than one count but fewer than ten. The chain employs TRBV29-1 and TRBJ2-1, with 9 nucleotides matching TRBD1. The trim removed 8 bases at V and 5 bases at J, leaving 7 bases unmatched. The CDR3 covers 13 residues. CDR1 SQVTM and CDR2 ANQGSEA come from the germline V gene. The CDR3 sequence: CSPTRQGDNEQFF. The CDR3, as DNA: TGCAGCCCCACCCGACAGGGGGACAATGAGCAGTTCTTC.

The rearrangement joins TRBV7-2 to TRBJ2-5, with 12 bases fitting TRBD2. The DNA matches TRBJ2-7 better at its end, which makes the J call doubtful. Per germline, CDR1 SGHTA and CDR2 FQGNSA. The CDR3 has 17 amino acids. As DNA, the CDR3 is TGTGCCAGCAGCCTTCCGCTAGTGGGACTAGCGGGTTACGAGCAGTACTTC. It encodes CASSLPLVGLAGYEQYF.

J is TRBJ2-6 and V is TRBV4-1, with a tentative D call TRBD2 (6 bases). CDR1 is MGHRA, CDR2 YSYEKL, per germline. This CDR3 region has 19 residues. Deletions cut 4 bases from V and 2 bases from J, with 21 bases between. The DNA for the CDR3 is TGCGCCAGCAGCCCCCGTTTTGCAGGCGGGGTAGCTGGGGCCAACGTCCTGACTTTC. This gives the protein CASSPRFAGGVAGANVLTF.

The chain employs TRBV28 and TRBJ1-1; TRBD1 matches at 7 bases. Per the germline V gene, CDR1 is MDHEN and CDR2 is SYDVKM. This CDR3 contains 16 residues. V shed 7 bases, J shed 3 bases, and the junction held 14 bases outside the gene matches. CDR3 residues: CASIKGARVRDTEAFF. CDR3 nucleotides: TGTGCCAGCATAAAGGGGGCACGCGTTAGGGACACTGAAGCTTTCTTT.

This clone was counted only a few times. The chain employs TRBV9 and TRBJ2-5; D gene unclear. Between the trimmed V and J ends, which lost 3 bases and 5 bases, there was a span of 8 bases. The CDR3 sequence is 12 residues long. Germline V gene lookup returns CDR1 SGDLS and CDR2 YYNGEE. The CDR3 nucleotides are TGTGCCAGCAGCGGGAGTGGGGAGACCCAGTACTTC. Its protein is CASSGSGETQYF.

This clone has just a few counts. The chain links TRBV29-1 to TRBJ2-5; 7 bases fit TRBD2. V gave up 7 bases and J gave up 4 bases; unmatched junction bases: 6. Germline V lookup: CDR1 SQVTM, CDR2 ANQGSEA. The CDR3 is made up of 12 amino acids. The CDR3 sequence is CSGVPGGETQYF. The CDR3 DNA reads as TGCAGCGGTGTACCGGGAGGAGAGACCCAGTACTTC. Full variable domain (outside the CDR3, taken from reference TRBV29-1 and TRBJ2-5): SAVISQKPSRDICQRGTSLTIQCQVDSQVTMMFWYRQQPGQSLTLIATANQGSEATYESGFVIDKFPISRPNLTFSTLTVSNMSPEDSSIYLCSGVPGGETQYFGPGTRLLVL.

The chain employs TRBV9 and TRBJ2-4, with 11 bases matching TRBD2. CDR1 is SGDLS, CDR2 YYNGEE, per germline. This CDR3 is built from 15 residues. The trim removed 3 bases at V and 5 bases at J, leaving 4 bases unmatched. The CDR3 bases are TGTGCCAGCAGCGCCCTGGGACTAGCGGAAAACATTCAGTACTTC. Translation: CASSALGLAENIQYF.

In its sample, this clone was seen a few times. The genes are TRBV5-1 and TRBJ2-7, with 7 bases lining up with TRBD2. CDR3 length equals 14 residues. Germline V lookup: CDR1 SGHRS, CDR2 YFSETQ. The ends lost 4 bases at V and 2 bases at J; junction bases unmatched: 6. The CDR3 bases are TGCGCCAGCAGCCTGCTAGCGGACACCTACGAGCAGTACTTC. Its translation is CASSLLADTYEQYF.

This clone has a handful of counts. The V and J genes are TRBV9 and TRBJ2-7, with 9 bases that match TRBD1. The CDR3 runs 14 residues. Germline loops: CDR1 SGDLS, CDR2 YYNGEE. V trimming: 2 bases; J trimming: 7 bases; junction bases outside the gene matches: 7. The CDR3: CASSVQTGGGEQYF. The DNA for the CDR3 is TGTGCCAGCAGCGTTCAGACAGGGGGGGGAGAGCAGTACTTC. The full variable domain, rest sourced from reference TRBV9 and TRBJ2-7, is DSGVTQTPKHLITATGQRVTLRCSPRSGDLSVYWYQQSLDQGLQFLIQYYNGEERAKGNILERFSAQQFPDLHSELNLSSLELGDSALYFCASSVQTGGGEQYFGPGTRLTVT.

This clone was observed a handful of times. The genes are TRBV2 and TRBJ2-7; 7 nucleotides align to TRBD2. Germline CDR1 and CDR2: SNHLY and FYNNEI. After removal of 1 base from V and 4 bases from J, the junction contained 4 bases not matched to a gene. CDR3 length: 14 amino acids. This CDR3 reads CASSEGTRPYEQYF. Written as DNA, the CDR3 is TGTGCCAGCAGTGAAGGGACTAGACCTTACGAGCAGTACTTC.

This clone was counted a few times. This chain links TRBV28 with TRBJ2-3, with D possibly being TRBD1 (5 bases). Germline CDR1 and CDR2: MDHEN and SYDVKM. The CDR3 is 18 amino acids. The V end was cut by 5 bases, the J end by 3 bases, with 24 bases between. The CDR3 region is CASSPPGKGRRLTDTQYF. The CDR3 region has the DNA TGTGCCAGCAGTCCCCCAGGGAAAGGGCGCCGACTTACAGATACGCAGTATTTT.

The chain couples TRBV5-1 to TRBJ1-2, with D possibly TRBD1 on 6 matching bases. Trimming removed 3 bases at V and 2 bases at J, with 8 bases between. Germline CDR1 reads SGHRS; CDR2 reads YFSETQ. The CDR3 has 13 residues. The CDR3 bases are TGCGCCAGCAGCTACGACAGGAACTATGGCTACACCTTC. Translating it yields CASSYDRNYGYTF.

The count of this clone is one. The chain employs TRBV30 and TRBJ1-2; 7 bases agree with TRBD1. The ends lost 5 bases at V and 4 bases at J; junction bases unmatched: 10. CDR1 is GTSNPN and CDR2 is SVGIG in the germline V gene (reference sequence). The CDR3 spans 14 residues. The CDR3 is CAWARTDRVYGYTF. The CDR3 region has the DNA TGTGCCTGGGCCAGAACCGACAGGGTCTATGGCTACACCTTC.

V and J are TRBV19 and TRBJ1-2; maybe TRBD1 (6 bases). From germline, CDR1 is LNHDA and CDR2 SQIVND (reference sequence). Trimming removed 3 bases from V and 6 bases from J, with 14 bases in between. This CDR3 has 14 residues. In nucleotides, the CDR3 is TGTGCCAGTAGTATCCGTCAGGGGACCAATGGCTACACCTTC. It encodes CASSIRQGTNGYTF.

The chain carries TRBV28 and TRBJ2-2; TRBD1 is a possible D gene (6 bases). The CDR3 contains 15 residues. The germline CDR1 and CDR2 sequences are MDHEN and SYDVKM. Trimming left V 6 bases short and J 4 bases short, with 15 bases between. The CDR3 region is CASSSSRDITGELFF. In nucleotides, the CDR3 is TGTGCCAGCAGCTCCTCAAGGGACATCACCGGGGAGCTGTTTTTT.

The DNA for the CDR3 is TGTGCCAGCAGTTACGGACTAGCGGGGTCCTACAATGAGCAGTTCTTC. Residues: CASSYGLAGSYNEQFF. This chain joins TRBV6-6 and TRBJ2-1; 12 bases agree with TRBD2. This CDR3 is built from 16 residues. Trimming took 2 bases from V and 1 from J; bases not matched to a gene: 0. Per germline, CDR1 MNHNY and CDR2 SVGAGI (reference sequence).

This chain uses TRBV25-1 with TRBJ2-7, with D maybe TRBD2 (5 bases). The germline V and J ends were trimmed by 1 base and 5 bases, with 18 bases remaining between them. Germline CDR1 reads MGHDK; CDR2 reads SYGVNS. The CDR3 runs 16 residues. CDR3 bases: TGTGCCAGCAGTGAATCCCGGACTCTGCCCGGCCACGAGCAGTACTTC. Amino acids: CASSESRTLPGHEQYF.

This clone has a count of ten or more. V and J are TRBV5-1 and TRBJ2-1, with unresolved D. Germline CDR1 is SGHRS and CDR2 is YFSETQ. The CDR3 totals 12 residues. V lost 4 bases, J lost 8 bases, and 10 bases lay in between. Written as DNA, the CDR3 is TGCGCCAGCAGCGTTTACAGAGATGAGCAGTTCTTC. Amino acid sequence: CASSVYRDEQFF.

The genes are TRBV5-1 and TRBJ2-2; D perhaps matches TRBD1 (6 bases). CDR1 and CDR2 (germline): SGHRS, YFSETQ. The CDR3 length is 15 residues. The V end was cut by 3 bases, the J end by 0 bases, with 9 bases between. In DNA, the CDR3 is TGCGCCAGCAGCTCGGACAGCGCGAACACCGGGGAGCTGTTTTTT. Translating gives CASSSDSANTGELFF.